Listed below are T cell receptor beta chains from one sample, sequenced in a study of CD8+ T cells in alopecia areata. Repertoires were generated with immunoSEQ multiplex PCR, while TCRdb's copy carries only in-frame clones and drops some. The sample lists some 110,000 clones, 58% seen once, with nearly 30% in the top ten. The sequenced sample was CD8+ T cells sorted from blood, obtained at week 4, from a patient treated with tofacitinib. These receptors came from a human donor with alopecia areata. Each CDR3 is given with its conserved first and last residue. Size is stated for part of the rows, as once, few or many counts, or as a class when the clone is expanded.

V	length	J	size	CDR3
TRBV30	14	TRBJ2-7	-	CAWNTGQGVYEQYF
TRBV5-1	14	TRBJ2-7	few	CASSSLEGGYEQYF
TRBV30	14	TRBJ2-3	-	CAWDSSGGTDTQYF
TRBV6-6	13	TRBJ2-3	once	CASYTSSTDTQYF
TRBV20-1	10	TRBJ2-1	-	CSARYNEQFF
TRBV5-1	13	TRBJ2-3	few	CASSLGSTDTQYF
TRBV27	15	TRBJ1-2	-	CASSRTATTLWGYTF
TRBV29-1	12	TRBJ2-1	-	CSSWTGINEQFF
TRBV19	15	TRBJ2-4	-	CASRQGALAKNIQYF
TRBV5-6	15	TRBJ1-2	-	CASSLGASRGYGYTF
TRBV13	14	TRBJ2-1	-	CASSGEGAHNEQFF
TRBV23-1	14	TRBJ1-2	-	CASSHRQGACGYTF
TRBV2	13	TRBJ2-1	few	CATRGGAYNEQFF
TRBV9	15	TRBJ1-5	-	CASSPDGGADQPQHF
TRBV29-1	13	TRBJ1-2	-	CSVEEVSDYGYTF
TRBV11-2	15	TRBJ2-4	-	CASSAGQGLKNIQYF
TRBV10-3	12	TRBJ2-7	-	CAISERQYEQYF
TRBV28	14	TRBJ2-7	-	CASSLSVTSYEQYF
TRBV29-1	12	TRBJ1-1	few	CSVEDRLIEAFF
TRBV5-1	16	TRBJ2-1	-	CASSMAIGGDYNEQFF
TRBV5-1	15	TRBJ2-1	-	CASSPKGQPYNEQFF
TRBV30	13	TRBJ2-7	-	CASETPPQGEQYF
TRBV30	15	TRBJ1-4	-	CAWIGDRGLNEKLFF
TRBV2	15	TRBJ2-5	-	CASSDWGGGQETQYF
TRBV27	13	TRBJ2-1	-	CASSLLLGNEQFF
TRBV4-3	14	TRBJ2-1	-	CASSRRGAYNEQFF
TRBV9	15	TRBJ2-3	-	CASSSSGQERDTQYF
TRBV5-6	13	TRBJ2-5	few	CASSDGTEETQYF
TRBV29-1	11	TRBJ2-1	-	CSVELSGEQFF
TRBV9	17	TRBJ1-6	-	CASSVAPHQYDNSPLHF
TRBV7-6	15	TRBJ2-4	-	CASSLGQGVKNIQYF
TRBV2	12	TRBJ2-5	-	CASRDHQETQYF
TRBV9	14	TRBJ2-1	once	CASSEGGPYNEQFF
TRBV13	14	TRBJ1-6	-	CASSLETENSPLHF
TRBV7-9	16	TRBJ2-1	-	CASSLGPAGNYNEQFF
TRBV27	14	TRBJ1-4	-	CASSGKGRDEKLFF
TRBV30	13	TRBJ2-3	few	CAWTSGSTDTQYF
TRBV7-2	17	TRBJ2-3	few	CASSLEGSGVGTDTQYF
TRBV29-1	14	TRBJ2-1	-	CSVPPGQGKNEQFF
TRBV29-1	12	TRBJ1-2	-	CSVPDRENGYTF
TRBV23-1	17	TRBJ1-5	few	CASSHPPTGVCWQPQHF
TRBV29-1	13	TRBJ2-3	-	CSVSGEYTDTQYF
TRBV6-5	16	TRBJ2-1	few	CASSYHQQGGRNEQFF
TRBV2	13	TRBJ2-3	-	CASSGGYTDTQYF
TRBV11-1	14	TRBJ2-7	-	CASTLGTGIYEQYF
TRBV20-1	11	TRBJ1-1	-	CIAPLNTEAFF
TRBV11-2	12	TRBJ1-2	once	CASSAGLDGYTF
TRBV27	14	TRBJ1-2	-	CASSLTGRGYGYTF
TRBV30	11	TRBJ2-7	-	CAGTGTYEQYF
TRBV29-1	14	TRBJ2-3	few	CSDAPGHQTDTQYF
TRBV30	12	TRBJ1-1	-	CAAMSRGPEAFF
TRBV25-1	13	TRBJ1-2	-	CASSLGETYGYTF
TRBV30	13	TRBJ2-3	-	CAWSGLITDTQYF
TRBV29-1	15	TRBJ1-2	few	CSVEWPPTAIYGYTF